The T cell receptor beta chain described here comes from a study of cytomegalovirus exposure and HLA in healthy donors. Overall study results and limits: Earlier results showed most TCR beta V segments being productive about 87% or about 30% of the time.

CDR3 length: 12 amino acids. Trimming shortened V by 6 bases and J by 11 bases, and 16 bases separated the two germline ends. Germline lookup yields CDR1 LGHNT and CDR2 FRNRAP. Of note for this clone: Its target is not known.

Both 60 Vbeta primers and 13 Jbeta primers went into the PCR. Assay used: immunoSEQ multiplex PCR; TCRdb lists only in-frame clones, some missing. The table shows about 190,000 clones, with about 81% occurring only once. The rearrangement uses TRBV12-5 and TRBJ1-1; D remains ambiguous. The clonotype originates from a young man in good health and CMV-seropositive. Sequencing used PBMCs. CDR3 sequence (DNA): TGTGCTAGTGGCCCCAACGCCCGCGCGGCTTTCTTT. Translated, it gives CASGPNARAAFF.